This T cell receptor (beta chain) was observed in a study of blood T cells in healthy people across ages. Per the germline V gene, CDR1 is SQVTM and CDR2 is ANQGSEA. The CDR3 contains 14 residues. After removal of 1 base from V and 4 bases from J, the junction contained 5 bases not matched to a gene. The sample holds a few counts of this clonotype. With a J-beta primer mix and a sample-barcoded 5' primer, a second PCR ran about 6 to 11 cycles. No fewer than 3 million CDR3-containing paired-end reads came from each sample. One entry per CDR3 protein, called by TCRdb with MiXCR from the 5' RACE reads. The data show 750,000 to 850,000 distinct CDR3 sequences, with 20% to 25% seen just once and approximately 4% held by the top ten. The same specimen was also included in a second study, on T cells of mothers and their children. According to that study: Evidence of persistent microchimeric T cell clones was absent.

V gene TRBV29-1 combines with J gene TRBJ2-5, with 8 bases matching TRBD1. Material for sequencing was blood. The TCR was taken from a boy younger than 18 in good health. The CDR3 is CSVEVFGQGETQYF. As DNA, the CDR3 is TGCAGCGTTGAAGTATTTGGACAGGGAGAGACCCAGTACTTC. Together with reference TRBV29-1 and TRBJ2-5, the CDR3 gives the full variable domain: SAVISQKPSRDICQRGTSLTIQCQVDSQVTMMFWYRQQPGQSLTLIATANQGSEATYESGFVIDKFPISRPNLTFSTLTVSNMSPEDSSIYLCSVEVFGQGETQYFGPGTRLLVL.